The rows below give T cell receptor beta chains drawn from one sample of a study of shared clonotypes between healthy human individuals. The data were produced by immunoSEQ multiplex PCR, yet TCRdb's version contains in-frame clones alone and is incomplete. In the table there are a few million clones, about 94% of which are singletons. Sequencing was done on a sample of naive CD4+ T cells sorted from blood. The source is a man aged 18 to 30 in good health. Each CDR3 is given with its conserved first and last residue. The order of the fields is V gene, clone size, D gene, J gene, CDR3 DNA, CDR3 protein. D genes are given only for firm matches. A clone size is listed for some rows: how often the clone was seen (once, few, many), or a class if it is expanded.

>TRBV5-1|NA|NA|TRBJ2-7
TGCGCCAGCAGCTTTTCGGGATCCCACGAGCAGTACTTC
CASSFSGSHEQYF
>TRBV5-1|NA|NA|TRBJ2-2
TGCGCCAGCAGCCCGACTCACACCGGGGAGCTGTTTTTT
CASSPTHTGELFF
>TRBV7-2|NA|NA|TRBJ2-7
TGTGCCAGCAGCTTAGCAGGCTTGGGCTACGAGCAGTACTTC
CASSLAGLGYEQYF
>TRBV4-3|NA|NA|TRBJ1-2
TGCGCCAGCAGCCAAGCATGGCAGGCGTCGAACTATGGCTACACCTTC
CASSQAWQASNYGYTF
>TRBV9|NA|NA|TRBJ2-3
TGTGCCAGCAGTAGAGGCACAGATACGCAGTATTTT
CASSRGTDTQYF
>TRBV2|NA|TRBD2|TRBJ2-2
TGTGCCAGCCATGGGACTAGCGGGAACACCGGGGAGCTGTTTTTT
CASHGTSGNTGELFF
>TRBV2|NA|TRBD2|TRBJ2-1
TGTGCCAGCAGATTGGAAGCGGGAGACTACAATGAGCAGTTCTTC
CASRLEAGDYNEQFF
>TRBV23-1|once|NA|TRBJ2-6
TGCGCCAGCAGTCCTCCTGGGGGGCCCGGGGCCAACGTCCTGACTTTC
CASSPPGGPGANVLTF
>TRBV9|NA|NA|TRBJ2-1
TGTGCCAGCAGCGCCAGTATGGCTTCTAGTTCCTACTACAATGAGCAGTTCTTC
CASSASMASSSYYNEQFF
>TRBV6-1|once|NA|TRBJ1-6
TGCGCATCAGGGTGGGGAAATTCACCCCTCCACTTT
CASGWGNSPLHF
>TRBV5-1|NA|TRBD1|TRBJ2-5
TGCGCCAGCAGCTCTGGAAGACAGGGCGGACAAGAGACCCAGTACTTC
CASSSGRQGGQETQYF
>TRBV7-2|NA|TRBD1|TRBJ1-6
TGTGCCAGCAGCCCCGGGACAGGGGGAATATCCAATTCACCCCTCCACTTT
CASSPGTGGISNSPLHF
>TRBV10-3|once|TRBD2|TRBJ2-7
TGTGCCACCAGCGGGGGGCCCTCCTACGAGCAGTACTTC
CATSGGPSYEQYF
>TRBV28|NA|NA|TRBJ1-5
TGTGCCAGCAGTTTTCGACAGATTGAGCCCCAGCATTTT
CASSFRQIEPQHF
>TRBV14|NA|TRBD1|TRBJ1-6
TGTGCCAGCAGCCAAGCCTGGGACAGGGGACCTTCACCCCTCCACTTT
CASSQAWDRGPSPLHF
>TRBV7-8|few|TRBD1|TRBJ2-7
TGTGCCAGCAGCACCTGGCCGGGACAGGGAGAAGAGGTCGTACGGTTC
CASSTWPGQGEEVVRF
>TRBV10-2|NA|NA|TRBJ2-7
TGCGCCAGCAGTGACGGCAGGTTCTACGAGCAGTACTTC
CASSDGRFYEQYF